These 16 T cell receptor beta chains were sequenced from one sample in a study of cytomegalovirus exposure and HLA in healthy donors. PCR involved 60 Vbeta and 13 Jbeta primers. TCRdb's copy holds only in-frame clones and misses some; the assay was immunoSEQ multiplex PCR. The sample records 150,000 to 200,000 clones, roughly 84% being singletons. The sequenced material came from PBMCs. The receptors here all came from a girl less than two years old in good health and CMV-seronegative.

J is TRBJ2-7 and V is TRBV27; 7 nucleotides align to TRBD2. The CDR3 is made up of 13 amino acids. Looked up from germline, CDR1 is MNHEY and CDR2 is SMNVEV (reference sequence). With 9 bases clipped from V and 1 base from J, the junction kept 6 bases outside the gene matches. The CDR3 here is CASGLGLSYEQYF. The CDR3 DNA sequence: TGTGCCAGTGGTTTGGGACTATCCTACGAGCAGTACTTC.

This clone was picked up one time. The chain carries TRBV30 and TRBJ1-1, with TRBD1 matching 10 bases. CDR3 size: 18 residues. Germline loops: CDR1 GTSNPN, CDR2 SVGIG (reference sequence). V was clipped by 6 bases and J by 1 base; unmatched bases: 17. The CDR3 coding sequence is TGTGCCTGTAACACCTGGCCCGTGACAGGGGGCACGAACACTGAAGCTTTCTTT. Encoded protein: CACNTWPVTGGTNTEAFF.

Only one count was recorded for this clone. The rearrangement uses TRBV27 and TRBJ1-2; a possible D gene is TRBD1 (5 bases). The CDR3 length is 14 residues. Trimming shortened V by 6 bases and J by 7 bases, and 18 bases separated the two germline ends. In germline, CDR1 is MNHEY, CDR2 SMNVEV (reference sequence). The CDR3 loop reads CASRPDSALVGYTF. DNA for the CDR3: TGTGCCAGCAGGCCCGACAGTGCGCTCGTTGGCTACACCTTC.

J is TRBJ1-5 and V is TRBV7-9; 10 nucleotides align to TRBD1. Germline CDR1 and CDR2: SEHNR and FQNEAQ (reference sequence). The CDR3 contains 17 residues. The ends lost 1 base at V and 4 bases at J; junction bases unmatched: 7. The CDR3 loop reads CASSLGTGGMLNQPQHF. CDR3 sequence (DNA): TGTGCCAGCAGCTTAGGGACAGGGGGTATGCTTAATCAGCCCCAGCATTTT.

In nucleotides, the CDR3 is TGTGCCAGCAAAAACGGGGGGACAGGGACTAACTATGGCTACACCTTC. This encodes CASKNGGTGTNYGYTF. V usage is TRBV28 and J usage is TRBJ1-2; 9 positions match TRBD1. The CDR3 covers 16 residues. The germline V gene encodes CDR1 MDHEN and CDR2 SYDVKM. V was clipped by 7 bases and J by 0 bases; unmatched bases: 9.

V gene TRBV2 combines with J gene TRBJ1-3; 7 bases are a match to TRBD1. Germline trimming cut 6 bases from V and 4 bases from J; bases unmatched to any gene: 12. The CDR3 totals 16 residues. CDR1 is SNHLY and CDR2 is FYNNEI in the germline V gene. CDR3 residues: CASSQIPGQRGNTIYF. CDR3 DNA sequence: TGTGCCAGCAGCCAAATCCCGGGACAGAGAGGAAACACCATATATTTT.

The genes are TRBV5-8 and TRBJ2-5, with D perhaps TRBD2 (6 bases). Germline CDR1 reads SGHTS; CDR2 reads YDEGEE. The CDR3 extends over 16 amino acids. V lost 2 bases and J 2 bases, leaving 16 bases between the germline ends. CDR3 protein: CASSFAPGLIQETQYF. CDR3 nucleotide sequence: TGTGCCAGCAGCTTTGCCCCGGGACTTATACAAGAGACCCAGTACTTC. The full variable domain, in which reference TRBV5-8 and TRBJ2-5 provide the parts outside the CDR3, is EAGVTQSPTHLIKTRGQQATLRCSPISGHTSVYWYQQALGLGLQFLLWYDEGEERNRGNFPPRFSGRQFPNYSSELNVNALELEDSALYLCASSFAPGLIQETQYFGPGTRLLVL.

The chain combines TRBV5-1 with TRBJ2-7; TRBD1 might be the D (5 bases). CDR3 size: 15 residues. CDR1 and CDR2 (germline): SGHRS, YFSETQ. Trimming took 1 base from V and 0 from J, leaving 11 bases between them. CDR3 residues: CASSLIGAGSYEQYF. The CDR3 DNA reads TGCGCCAGCAGCTTGATTGGGGCCGGCTCCTACGAGCAGTACTTC.

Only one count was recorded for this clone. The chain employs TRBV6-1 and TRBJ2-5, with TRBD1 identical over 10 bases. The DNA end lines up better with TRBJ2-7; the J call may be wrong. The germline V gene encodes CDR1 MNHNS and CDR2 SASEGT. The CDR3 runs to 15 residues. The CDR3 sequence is CASSGGPGQGYEQYF. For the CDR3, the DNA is TGTGCCAGCAGTGGGGGGCCGGGACAGGGGTACGAGCAGTACTTC.

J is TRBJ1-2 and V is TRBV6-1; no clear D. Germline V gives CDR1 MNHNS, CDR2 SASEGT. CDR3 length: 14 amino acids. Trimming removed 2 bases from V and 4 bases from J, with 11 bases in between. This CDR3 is CASSETVSFYGYTF. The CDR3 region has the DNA TGTGCCAGCAGTGAAACTGTCTCCTTCTATGGCTACACCTTC.

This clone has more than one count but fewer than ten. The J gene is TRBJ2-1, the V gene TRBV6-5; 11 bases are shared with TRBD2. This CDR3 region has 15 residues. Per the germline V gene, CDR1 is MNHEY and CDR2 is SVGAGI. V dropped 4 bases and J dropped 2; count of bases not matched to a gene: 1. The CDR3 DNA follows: TGTGCCAGCAGTTTTAGCGGGGGGGCCTACAATGAGCAGTTCTTC. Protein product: CASSFSGGAYNEQFF.

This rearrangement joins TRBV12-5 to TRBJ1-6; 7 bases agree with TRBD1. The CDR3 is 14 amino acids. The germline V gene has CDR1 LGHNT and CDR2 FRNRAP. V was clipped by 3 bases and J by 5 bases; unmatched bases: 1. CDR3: CASGLGGDNSPLHF. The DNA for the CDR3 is TGTGCTAGTGGTTTAGGGGGCGATAATTCACCCCTCCACTTT. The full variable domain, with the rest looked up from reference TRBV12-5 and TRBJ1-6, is DARVTQTPRHKVTEMGQEVTMRCQPILGHNTVFWYRQTMMQGLELLAYFRNRAPLDDSGMPKDRFSAEMPDATLATLKIQPSEPRDSAVYFCASGLGGDNSPLHFGNGTRLTVT.

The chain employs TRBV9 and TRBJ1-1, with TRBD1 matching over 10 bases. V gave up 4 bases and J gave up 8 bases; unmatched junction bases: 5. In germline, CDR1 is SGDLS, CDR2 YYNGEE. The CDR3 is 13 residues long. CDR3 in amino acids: CASSSGTGDEAFF. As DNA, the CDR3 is TGTGCCAGCAGCTCTGGGACAGGGGACGAAGCTTTCTTT. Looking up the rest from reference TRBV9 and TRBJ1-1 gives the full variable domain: DSGVTQTPKHLITATGQRVTLRCSPRSGDLSVYWYQQSLDQGLQFLIQYYNGEERAKGNILERFSAQQFPDLHSELNLSSLELGDSALYFCASSSGTGDEAFFGQGTRLTVV.

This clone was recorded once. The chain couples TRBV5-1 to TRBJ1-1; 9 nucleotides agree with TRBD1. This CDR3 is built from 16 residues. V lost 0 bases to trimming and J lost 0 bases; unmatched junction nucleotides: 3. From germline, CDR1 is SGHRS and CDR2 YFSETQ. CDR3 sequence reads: CASSLGDRVLNTEAFF. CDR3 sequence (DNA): TGCGCCAGCAGCTTGGGGGACAGGGTACTGAACACTGAAGCTTTCTTT.

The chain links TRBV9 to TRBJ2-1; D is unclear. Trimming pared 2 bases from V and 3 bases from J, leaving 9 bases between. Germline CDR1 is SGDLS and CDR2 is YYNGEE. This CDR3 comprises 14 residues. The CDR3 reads CASSVNPVYNEQFF. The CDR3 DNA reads TGTGCCAGCAGCGTGAATCCAGTCTACAATGAGCAGTTCTTC.

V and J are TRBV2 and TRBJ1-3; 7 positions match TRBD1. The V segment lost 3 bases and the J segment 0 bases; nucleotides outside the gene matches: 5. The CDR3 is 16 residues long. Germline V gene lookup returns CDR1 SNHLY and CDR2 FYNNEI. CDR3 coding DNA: TGTGCCAGCAGTGATTTGGGACAGTACTCTGGAAACACCATATATTTT. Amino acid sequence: CASSDLGQYSGNTIYF.